These 32 T cell receptor beta chains share one sample of origin, sequenced in a study of shared clonotypes between healthy human individuals. This table comes from immunoSEQ multiplex PCR, and its TCRdb copy is limited to in-frame clones, with some not included. Here the sample spans some 2,100,000 clones, about 94% being singletons. The specimen sequenced was naive CD4+ T cells sorted from blood. Subset specified: CD45RA+ positively selected. These receptors were collected from a man younger than 30 in good health.

As to this clone: Other nucleotide sequences in the sample specify the same CDR3. V is TRBV28 and J is TRBJ1-2, with D hard to call. Germline V gives CDR1 MDHEN, CDR2 SYDVKM. V was pared by 5 bases and J by 2 bases, with 6 bases between. The CDR3 length is 12 residues. The CDR3 bases are TGTGCCAGCAGTCCGCGAAACTATGGCTACACCTTC. It encodes CASSPRNYGYTF.

This sequence joins TRBV30 and TRBJ2-7; D might be TRBD2 (6 bases). With 5 bases removed from V and 5 bases from J, the gap between germline ends came to 25 bases. Looked up from germline, CDR1 is GTSNPN and CDR2 is SVGIG (reference sequence). This CDR3 contains 16 residues. The CDR3 reads CAWLRTKVAGFDEQYF. The CDR3, as DNA: TGTGCCTGGTTAAGGACTAAGGTGGCGGGATTCGACGAGCAGTACTTC.

The chain uses TRBV9 and TRBJ2-5, with TRBD2 identical over 9 bases. The CDR3 length is 15 residues. The junction had 5 bases not matched to a gene; V was cut back by 0 bases and J by 5 bases. Germline assignment: CDR1 SGDLS and CDR2 YYNGEE. The DNA of the CDR3 is TGTGCCAGCAGCGTAGCAGGTAGCGGGGGTGAGACCCAGTACTTC. It yields the protein CASSVAGSGGETQYF.

The genes are TRBV6-5 and TRBJ2-1; D might be TRBD2 (7 bases). CDR1 and CDR2 (germline): MNHEY, SVGAGI. This CDR3 region has 15 residues. V lost 5 bases, J lost 7 bases, and 18 bases lay in between. Here the CDR3 DNA reads TGTGCCAGCAGTAAATCTAGGGGGGGCCGTAATGAGCAGTTCTTC. The encoded protein is CASSKSRGGRNEQFF.

The rearrangement joins TRBV5-4 to TRBJ2-5; TRBD2 is a possible D gene (5 bases). V was clipped by 7 bases and J by 5 bases, with 15 bases between them. CDR3 length: 13 residues. From germline, CDR1 is SGHNT and CDR2 YYREEE (reference sequence). The CDR3 region is CASGFWERETQYF. The CDR3 nucleotides are TGTGCCAGCGGATTCTGGGAGCGGGAGACCCAGTACTTC.

V is TRBV5-6 and J is TRBJ1-6; 7 nucleotides agree with TRBD1. The CDR3 has 13 amino acids. Germline V lookup: CDR1 SGHDT, CDR2 YYEEEE. The J segment lost 11 bases and the V segment lost 0 bases, leaving 2 bases of the junction unmatched. CDR3 amino acids: CASSLGQGPPLHF. The CDR3 nucleotides read TGTGCCAGCAGCTTGGGACAGGGACCACCCCTCCACTTT. Filled out from reference TRBV5-6 and TRBJ1-6, the complete variable domain reads DAGVTQSPTHLIKTRGQQVTLRCSPKSGHDTVSWYQQALGQGPQFIFQYYEEEERQRGNFPDRFSGHQFPNYSSELNVNALLLGDSALYLCASSLGQGPPLHFGNGTRLTVT.

The gene calls are TRBV11-2 and TRBJ2-7; TRBD2 agrees at 10 bases. Germline CDR1 reads SGHAT; CDR2 reads FQNNGV. Trimming removed 9 bases from V and 4 bases from J; junction bases left unmatched: 18. CDR3 length: 17 residues. This CDR3 is CASVQGASSGSRYEQYF. Here the CDR3 DNA reads TGTGCCAGTGTCCAGGGGGCATCTAGCGGGAGCAGGTACGAGCAGTACTTC.

The V call is TRBV5-1, the J call TRBJ2-1, with 12 bases identical to TRBD2. The CDR3 contains 17 residues. From germline, CDR1 is SGHRS and CDR2 YFSETQ. The V segment lost 4 bases and the J segment 2 bases; nucleotides outside the gene matches: 7. DNA of the CDR3: TGCGCCAGCAGCCGCTCTAGCGGGGGGGGCCCCTACAATGAGCAGTTCTTC. This gives the protein CASSRSSGGGPYNEQFF.

The chain links TRBV2 to TRBJ1-1; TRBD1 aligns across 7 bases. Germline CDR1 reads SNHLY; CDR2 reads FYNNEI. This CDR3 contains 15 residues. The junction had 6 bases not matched to a gene; V was cut back by 5 bases and J by 0 bases. DNA for the CDR3: TGTGCCAGCAGTCCGGGACAGTGGATGAACACTGAAGCTTTCTTT. Residues: CASSPGQWMNTEAFF.

Points on this clone: This same CDR3 is encoded by further DNA sequences in the sample. The J gene is TRBJ1-2, the V gene TRBV6-5, with D unclear. CDR1 and CDR2 from the germline V gene are MNHEY and SVGAGI. The CDR3 spans 13 residues. With 6 bases removed from V and 2 bases from J, the gap between germline ends came to 10 bases. DNA for the CDR3: TGTGCCAGCAGCCTGGACGGAAACTATGGCTACACCTTC. Its translation: CASSLDGNYGYTF.

This clone was observed once. The same CDR3 is also encoded by other DNA sequences in this sample. The DNA for the CDR3 is TGTGCCAGCTCATTAGGGACAGGAGGAACCTACGAGCAGTACTTC. Translated: CASSLGTGGTYEQYF. The chain recombines TRBV18 with TRBJ2-7, with 8 bases identical to TRBD1. The CDR3 totals 15 residues. Trimming at V came to 5 bases and at J to 2 bases, leaving 8 bases not matched to a gene. Germline V gene lookup returns CDR1 KGHSH and CDR2 LQKENI.

The chain combines TRBV10-3 with TRBJ1-2, with 9 nucleotides matching TRBD1. V lost 6 bases and J lost 5; bases outside the gene matches: 10. Germline CDR1 reads ENHRY; CDR2 reads SYGVKD. The CDR3 covers 15 residues. The CDR3 DNA reads as TGTGCCATCAGAGAAACAGGGGGCGCGGGGTATGGCTACACCTTC. Translating it yields CAIRETGGAGYGYTF.

The chain couples TRBV27 to TRBJ2-1, with 12 bases aligning to TRBD2. This CDR3 contains 14 residues. Looked up from germline, CDR1 is MNHEY and CDR2 is SMNVEV (reference sequence). V was clipped by 5 bases and J by 10 bases; unmatched bases: 6. The CDR3, as DNA: TGTGCCAGCAGTCTCACGGGGACTAGCGGGGAGCAGTTCTTC. Protein product: CASSLTGTSGEQFF.

This clone was seen once. V usage is TRBV5-1 and J usage is TRBJ2-2; D not certain. Germline CDR1 is SGHRS and CDR2 is YFSETQ. This CDR3 has 16 amino acids. The V end lost 0 bases, the J end lost 2 bases, and 11 bases lay between the germline ends. The CDR3, as DNA: TGCGCCAGCAGCTTGGCCGAGCGCCAAAACACCGGGGAGCTGTTTTTT. It translates to CASSLAERQNTGELFF.

In this sample, this clone turned up once. This rearrangement joins TRBV6-5 to TRBJ1-5; D possibly corresponds to TRBD1 (5 bases). The CDR3 has 15 residues. Trimming cost V 10 bases and J 0 bases, with 16 bases left between them. Germline V gene sequence: CDR1 MNHEY, CDR2 SVGAGI. CDR3 DNA: TGTGCCACAAAAACAGGCTTCTATAGCAATCAGCCCCAGCATTTT. Amino acid sequence: CATKTGFYSNQPQHF.

This clone was counted a single time. This chain's CDR3 is CASSALVTGANVLTF. The CDR3 nucleotides are TGTGCCAGTAGCGCCCTCGTGACGGGGGCCAACGTCCTGACTTTC. The rearrangement joins TRBV19 to TRBJ2-6; D remains unclear. The germline V gene encodes CDR1 LNHDA and CDR2 SQIVND (reference sequence). V was pared by 6 bases and J by 4 bases, with 13 bases between. The CDR3 extends over 15 amino acids.

The genes are TRBV11-3 and TRBJ2-3; TRBD2 aligns across 7 bases. The length of the CDR3 is 15 residues. The junction had 10 bases not matched to a gene; V was cut back by 5 bases and J by 5 bases. CDR1 and CDR2 from the germline V gene are SGHNT and YENEEA. The CDR3 is CASSPYGGSLDTQYF. DNA of the CDR3: TGTGCCAGCAGCCCTTACGGGGGGAGCCTAGATACGCAGTATTTT.

This clone was recorded only once. This rearrangement joins TRBV4-2 to TRBJ1-1; tentative D call: TRBD1 (6 bases). Germline V gene lookup returns CDR1 LGHNA and CDR2 YNFKEQ. This CDR3 is built from 13 residues. Trimming shortened V by 7 bases and J by 3 bases, and 12 bases separated the two germline ends. CDR3 amino acids: CASTSDSHTEAFF. DNA for the CDR3: TGTGCCAGCACCTCGGACAGCCACACTGAAGCTTTCTTT.

The chain links TRBV10-2 to TRBJ2-7, with 11 bases matching TRBD2. CDR3 length: 16 amino acids. J was trimmed by 5 bases and V by 0 bases; bases with no gene match: 6. From germline, CDR1 is WSHSY and CDR2 SAAADI. CDR3 sequence (DNA): TGCGCCAGCAGTGAGTCTCTAGCGGGGGGTCTCGACGAGCAGTACTTC. Its protein is CASSESLAGGLDEQYF.

As concerns this clone: Other DNA sequences from this sample encode an identical CDR3 as well. The chain has TRBV5-1 and TRBJ1-1, with D perhaps TRBD1 (6 bases). Germline V gene data show CDR1 as SGHRS and CDR2 as YFSETQ. Trimming shortened V by 4 bases and J by 6 bases, and 10 bases separated the two germline ends. The CDR3 contains 12 residues. The CDR3 loop is CASSPDRSEAFF. Written as DNA, the CDR3 is TGCGCCAGCAGCCCGGACAGATCTGAAGCTTTCTTT.

The rearrangement joins TRBV5-6 to TRBJ2-2; D is possibly TRBD1 (5 bases). Germline V gene lookup returns CDR1 SGHDT and CDR2 YYEEEE. CDR3 size: 16 residues. Trimming took 0 bases from V and 1 from J, leaving 10 bases between them. In nucleotides, the CDR3 is TGTGCCAGCAGCTTGGTTCGCCAGGGGAACACCGGGGAGCTGTTTTTT. Residues: CASSLVRQGNTGELFF.

The chain uses TRBV7-2 and TRBJ2-5; no clear D gene. Trimming removed 5 bases at V and 4 bases at J, with 11 bases between. The V gene's germline CDR1 is SGHTA and CDR2 FQGNSA. CDR3 size: 13 residues. DNA for the CDR3: TGTGCCAGCAGCCCTCTTGATGGAGAGACCCAGTACTTC. Encoded protein: CASSPLDGETQYF.

V and J are TRBV19 and TRBJ1-6, with TRBD1 as a possible D gene (5 bases). This CDR3 contains 15 residues. The germline V gene encodes CDR1 LNHDA and CDR2 SQIVND (reference sequence). The V end lost 5 bases, the J end lost 5 bases, and 13 bases lay between the germline ends. The CDR3: CASSRPDRDNSPLHF. CDR3 in DNA: TGTGCCAGTAGTCGACCTGACAGAGATAATTCACCCCTCCACTTT. Based on the CDR3 plus reference TRBV19 and TRBJ1-6, the full variable domain is DGGITQSPKYLFRKEGQNVTLSCEQNLNHDAMYWYRQDPGQGLRLIYYSQIVNDFQKGDIAEGYSVSREKKESFPLTVTSAQKNPTAFYLCASSRPDRDNSPLHFGNGTRLTVT.

The chain carries TRBV14 and TRBJ2-7; 11 bases map to TRBD2. J was trimmed by 11 bases and V by 3 bases; bases with no gene match: 6. This CDR3 has 13 amino acids. Germline CDR1 is SGHDN and CDR2 is FVKESK. The CDR3 DNA reads as TGTGCCAGCAGCCAGCTTACTAGCGGGAGCAAGTACTTC. It yields the protein CASSQLTSGSKYF.

This rearrangement joins TRBV2 to TRBJ1-2; D remains unclear. The V gene lost 10 bases and the J gene lost 8 bases, with 20 bases spanning the gap. CDR3 size: 13 residues. CDR1 is SNHLY, CDR2 FYNNEI, per germline. The CDR3 sequence: CATSEDAVGGYTF. CDR3 nucleotide sequence: TGTGCCACATCGGAAGACGCCGTGGGGGGCTACACCTTC.

This rearrangement joins TRBV4-1 to TRBJ2-7; 9 nucleotides line up with TRBD2. The CDR3 is made up of 19 amino acids. Germline V CDR1 and CDR2: MGHRA, YSYEKL. J lost 5 bases, V lost 3 bases, and 20 bases had no gene match. The CDR3 bases are TGCGCCAGCAGCCACGTAGTGGGAGCGGGGGGCCGCGGGGAACACGAGCAGTACTTC. Encoded protein: CASSHVVGAGGRGEHEQYF.

The chain uses TRBV27 and TRBJ1-6; tentatively, D is TRBD1 (6 bases). This CDR3 is built from 12 residues. V lost 6 bases and J 14 bases, leaving 14 bases between the germline ends. Per germline, CDR1 MNHEY and CDR2 SMNVEV (reference sequence). This CDR3 reads CASRVTTGTLHF. In DNA, the CDR3 is TGTGCCAGCAGGGTAACTACAGGGACCCTCCACTTT.

V usage is TRBV28 and J usage is TRBJ1-1; 9 bases align to TRBD1. There are 12 residues in the CDR3. With V trimmed by 5 bases and J by 11 bases, 6 bases remained unmatched. CDR1 is MDHEN and CDR2 is SYDVKM in the germline V gene. CDR3 amino acids: CASSPQTGGAFF. CDR3 sequence (DNA): TGTGCCAGCAGTCCCCAGACAGGGGGGGCTTTCTTT.

This clone was detected only once. The chain employs TRBV7-9 and TRBJ2-2; D is possibly TRBD1 or TRBD2 (5 bases each). The germline V and J ends were trimmed by 4 bases and 1 base, with 13 bases remaining between them. CDR3 length: 16 residues. From germline, CDR1 is SEHNR and CDR2 FQNEAQ (reference sequence). This CDR3 is CASSSFGAGNTGELFF. The CDR3 coding sequence is TGTGCCAGCAGCTCCTTTGGGGCGGGGAACACCGGGGAGCTGTTTTTT.

V is TRBV6-5 and J is TRBJ1-2; 7 nucleotides align to TRBD1. V lost 5 bases to trimming and J lost 8 bases; unmatched junction nucleotides: 14. The germline V gene has CDR1 MNHEY and CDR2 SVGAGI. This CDR3 region has 15 residues. The CDR3 protein is CASSLSGQLKTGYTF. The CDR3 DNA follows: TGTGCCAGCAGTCTCTCGGGACAGCTGAAAACCGGCTACACCTTC.

This chain joins TRBV7-9 and TRBJ1-5; a weak D match, TRBD1 (6 bases). Between the trimmed V and J ends, which lost 1 base and 0 bases, there was a span of 13 bases. This CDR3 spans 17 amino acids. Germline values: CDR1 SEHNR, CDR2 FQNEAQ (reference sequence). CDR3 residues: CASSLGTTGSSNQPQHF. The CDR3 region has the DNA TGTGCCAGCAGCTTAGGTACGACAGGATCTAGCAATCAGCCCCAGCATTTT.

This rearrangement joins TRBV9 to TRBJ1-1; 8 bases match TRBD1. The CDR3 extends over 13 amino acids. The J segment lost 0 bases and the V segment lost 5 bases, leaving 0 bases of the junction unmatched. Germline loops: CDR1 SGDLS, CDR2 YYNGEE. The CDR3 is CASRGQVNTEAFF. As DNA, the CDR3 is TGTGCCAGCAGGGGACAGGTGAACACTGAAGCTTTCTTT.